This TCR beta chain derives from a study of prognosis after radiotherapy for stage I lung cancer. Study context: The study deemed all of its non-small cell lung cancer patients medically inoperable. Study observations and caveats: Tumor-specific reactivity of the expanded TCR clones remained undetermined.

This clonotype is classed as medium-sized. Its antigen is unidentified. Sample collection consisted of around 5.4 milliliters of peripheral blood drawn at each of two time points. The length of the CDR3 is 13 residues. V was shortened by 5 bases and J by 5 bases, with 12 bases between the two germline ends. Germline V CDR1 and CDR2: PRHDT, FYEKMQ (reference sequence). Amplification of the TCR beta CDR3 (from genomic DNA) was done by two-round multiplex PCR. Individual primers that were specific to each TRBV and TRBJ gene served in first-round PCR. TCRdb itself ran the multiplex PCR reads through MiXCR, one entry per CDR3 protein. Of about 13,000 distinct CDR3 sequences listed, 55% to 65% are singletons.

The receptor's source is a donor aged 50 or older with non-small cell lung cancer. The chain employs TRBV13 and TRBJ1-2; no clear D gene. The sample consisted of PBMCs, taken before or after stereotactic body radiation therapy (not recorded which). CDR3 residues: CASSLGQEYGYTF. CDR3 coding DNA: TGTGCCAGCAGCCTGGGCCAGGAATATGGCTACACCTTC.